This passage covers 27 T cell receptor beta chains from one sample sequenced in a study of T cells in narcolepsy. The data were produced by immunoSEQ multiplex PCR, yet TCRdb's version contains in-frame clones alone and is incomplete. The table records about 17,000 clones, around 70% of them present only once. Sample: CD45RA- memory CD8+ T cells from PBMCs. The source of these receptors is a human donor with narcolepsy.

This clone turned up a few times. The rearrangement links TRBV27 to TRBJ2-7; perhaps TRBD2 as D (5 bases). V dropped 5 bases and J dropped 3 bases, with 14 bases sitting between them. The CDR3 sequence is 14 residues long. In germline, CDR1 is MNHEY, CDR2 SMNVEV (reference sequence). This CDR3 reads CASSRRLAGYEQYF. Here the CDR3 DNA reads TGTGCCAGCAGTCGACGACTGGCGGGCTACGAGCAGTACTTC.

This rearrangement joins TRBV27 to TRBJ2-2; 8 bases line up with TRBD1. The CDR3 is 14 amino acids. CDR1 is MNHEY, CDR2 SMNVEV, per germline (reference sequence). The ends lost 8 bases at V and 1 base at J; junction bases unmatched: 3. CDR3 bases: TGTGCCAGCCATGGACAGGGGAACACCGGGGAGCTGTTTTTT. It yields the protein CASHGQGNTGELFF.

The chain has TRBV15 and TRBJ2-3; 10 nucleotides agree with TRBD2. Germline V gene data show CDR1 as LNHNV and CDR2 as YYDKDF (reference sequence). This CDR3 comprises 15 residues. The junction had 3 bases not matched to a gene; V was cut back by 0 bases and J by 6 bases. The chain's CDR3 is CATSREGTSVDTQYF. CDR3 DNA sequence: TGTGCCACCAGCAGAGAGGGGACTAGCGTGGATACGCAGTATTTT.

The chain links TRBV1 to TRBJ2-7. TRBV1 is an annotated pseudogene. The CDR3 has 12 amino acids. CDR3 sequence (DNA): TGCACCCCTTATAGGGACTCCTACGAGCAGTACTTC. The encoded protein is CTPYRDSYEQYF.

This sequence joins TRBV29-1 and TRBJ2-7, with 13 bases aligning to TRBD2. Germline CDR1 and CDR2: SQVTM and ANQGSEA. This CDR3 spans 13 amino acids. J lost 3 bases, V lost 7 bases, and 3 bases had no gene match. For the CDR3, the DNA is TGCAGCGCCCGGACTAGCGGGAGCTACGAGCAGTACTTC. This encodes CSARTSGSYEQYF.

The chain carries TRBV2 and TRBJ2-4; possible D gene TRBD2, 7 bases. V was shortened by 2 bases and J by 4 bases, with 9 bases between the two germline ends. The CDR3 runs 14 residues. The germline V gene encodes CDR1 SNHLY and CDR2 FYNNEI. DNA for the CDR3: TGTGCCAGCAGTGAAAGGGGGGGTAAAAACATTCAGTACTTC. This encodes CASSERGGKNIQYF.

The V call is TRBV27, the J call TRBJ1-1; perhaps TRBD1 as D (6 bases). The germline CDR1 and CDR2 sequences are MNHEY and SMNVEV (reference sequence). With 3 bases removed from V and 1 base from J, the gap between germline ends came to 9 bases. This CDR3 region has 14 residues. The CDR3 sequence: CASSLGRGNTEAFF. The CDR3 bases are TGTGCCAGCAGTTTGGGCAGGGGGAACACTGAAGCTTTCTTT.

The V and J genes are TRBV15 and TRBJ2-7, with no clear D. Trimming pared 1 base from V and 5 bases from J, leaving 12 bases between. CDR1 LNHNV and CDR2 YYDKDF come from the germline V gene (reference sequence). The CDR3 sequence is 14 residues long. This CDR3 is CATSRGVTMDEQYF. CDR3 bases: TGTGCCACCAGCAGAGGGGTTACGATGGACGAGCAGTACTTC.

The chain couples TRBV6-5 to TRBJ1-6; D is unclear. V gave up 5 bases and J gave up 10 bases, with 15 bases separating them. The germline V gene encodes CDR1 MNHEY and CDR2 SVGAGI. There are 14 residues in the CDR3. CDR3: CASSHPATGSPLHF. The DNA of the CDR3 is TGTGCCAGCAGTCACCCAGCTACGGGATCACCCCTCCACTTT.

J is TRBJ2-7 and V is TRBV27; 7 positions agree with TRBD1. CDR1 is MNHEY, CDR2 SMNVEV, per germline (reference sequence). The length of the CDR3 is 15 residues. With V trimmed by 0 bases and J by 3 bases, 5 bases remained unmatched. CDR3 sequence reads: CASSLSLTGVYEQYF. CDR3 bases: TGTGCCAGCAGTTTATCCCTTACAGGGGTCTACGAGCAGTACTTC.

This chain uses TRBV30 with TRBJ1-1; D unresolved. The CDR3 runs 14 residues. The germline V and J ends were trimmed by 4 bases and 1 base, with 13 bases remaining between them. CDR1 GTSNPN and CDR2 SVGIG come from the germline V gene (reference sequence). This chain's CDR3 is CAWTPLEGNTEAFF. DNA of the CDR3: TGTGCCTGGACCCCCCTGGAGGGGAACACTGAAGCTTTCTTT.

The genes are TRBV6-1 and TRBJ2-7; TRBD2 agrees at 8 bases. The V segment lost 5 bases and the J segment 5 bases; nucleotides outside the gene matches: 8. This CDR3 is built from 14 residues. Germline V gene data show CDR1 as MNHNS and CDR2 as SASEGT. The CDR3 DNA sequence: TGTGCCAGCAGTATCGGGACTAGTTCTGACGAGCAGTACTTC. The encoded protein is CASSIGTSSDEQYF.

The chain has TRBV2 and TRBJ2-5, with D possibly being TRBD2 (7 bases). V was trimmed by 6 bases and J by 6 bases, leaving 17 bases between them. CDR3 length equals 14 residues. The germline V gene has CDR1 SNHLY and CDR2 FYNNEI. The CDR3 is CASRFSAGAKTQYF. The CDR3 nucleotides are TGTGCCAGCAGGTTTAGCGCGGGGGCCAAGACCCAGTACTTC.

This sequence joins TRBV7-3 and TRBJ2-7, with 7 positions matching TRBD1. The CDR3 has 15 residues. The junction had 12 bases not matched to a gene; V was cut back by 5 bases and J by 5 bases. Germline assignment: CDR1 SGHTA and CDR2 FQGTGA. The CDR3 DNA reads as TGTGCCAGCAGCATACTAACCGACAGGGAGAACGAGCAGTACTTC. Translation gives CASSILTDRENEQYF.

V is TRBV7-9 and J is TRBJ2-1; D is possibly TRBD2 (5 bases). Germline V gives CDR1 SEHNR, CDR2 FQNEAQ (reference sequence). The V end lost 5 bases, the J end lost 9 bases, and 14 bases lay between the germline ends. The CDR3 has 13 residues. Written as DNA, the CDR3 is TGTGCCAGCAGCCCATCTAGCATTGGTGAGCAGTTCTTC. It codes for CASSPSSIGEQFF.

The CDR3 DNA reads as TGTGCCAGCAGCTTAGAGGCCCCAACTAGCGGGACCACAGATACGCAGTATTTT. Translating gives CASSLEAPTSGTTDTQYF. The V and J genes are TRBV11-2 and TRBJ2-3; 10 bases are shared with TRBD2. The germline V gene has CDR1 SGHAT and CDR2 FQNNGV. This CDR3 has 18 amino acids. The junction had 8 bases not matched to a gene; V was cut back by 0 bases and J by 2 bases. Together with reference TRBV11-2 and TRBJ2-3, the CDR3 gives the full variable domain: EAGVAQSPRYKIIEKRQSVAFWCNPISGHATLYWYQQILGQGPKLLIQFQNNGVVDDSQLPKDRFSAERLKGVDSTLKIQPAKLEDSAVYLCASSLEAPTSGTTDTQYFGPGTRLTVL.

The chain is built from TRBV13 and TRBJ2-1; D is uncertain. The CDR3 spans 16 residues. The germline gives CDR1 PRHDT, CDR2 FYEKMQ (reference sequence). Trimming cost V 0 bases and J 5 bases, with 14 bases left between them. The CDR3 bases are TGTGCCAGCAGCTTAGGCCGGGTTTCAGGCCACAATGAGCAGTTCTTC. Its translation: CASSLGRVSGHNEQFF.

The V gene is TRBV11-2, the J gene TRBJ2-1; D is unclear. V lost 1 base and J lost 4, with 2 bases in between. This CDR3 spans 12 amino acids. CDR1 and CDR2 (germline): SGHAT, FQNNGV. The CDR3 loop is CASSLGYNEQFF. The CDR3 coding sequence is TGTGCCAGCAGCTTAGGGTACAATGAGCAGTTCTTC.

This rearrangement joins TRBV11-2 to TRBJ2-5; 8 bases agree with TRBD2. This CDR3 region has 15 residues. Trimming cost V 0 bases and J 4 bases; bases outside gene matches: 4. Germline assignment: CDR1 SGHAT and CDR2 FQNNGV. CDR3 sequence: CASSLDQRELETQYF. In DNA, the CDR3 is TGTGCCAGCAGCTTAGATCAGCGGGAGTTAGAGACCCAGTACTTC.

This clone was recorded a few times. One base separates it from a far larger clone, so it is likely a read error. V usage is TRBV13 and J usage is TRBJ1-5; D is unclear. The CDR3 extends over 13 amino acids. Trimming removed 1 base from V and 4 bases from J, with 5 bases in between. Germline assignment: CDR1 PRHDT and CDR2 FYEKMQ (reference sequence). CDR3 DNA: TGTGCCAGCAGCTTAGTACAGAATCAGCCCCAGCATTTT. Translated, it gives CASSLVQNQPQHF.

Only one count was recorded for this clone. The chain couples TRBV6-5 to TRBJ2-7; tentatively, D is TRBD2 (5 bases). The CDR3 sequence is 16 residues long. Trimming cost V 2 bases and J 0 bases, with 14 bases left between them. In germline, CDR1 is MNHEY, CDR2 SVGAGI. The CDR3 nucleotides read TGTGCCAGCAGTTACGCGATTTCGAGCGGCTCCTACGAGCAGTACTTC. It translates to CASSYAISSGSYEQYF.

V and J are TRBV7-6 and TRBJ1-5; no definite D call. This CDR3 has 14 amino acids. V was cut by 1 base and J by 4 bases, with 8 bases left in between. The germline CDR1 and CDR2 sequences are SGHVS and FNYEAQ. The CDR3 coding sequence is TGTGCCAGCAGCTTAGATAACTTGAATCAGCCCCAGCATTTT. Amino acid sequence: CASSLDNLNQPQHF. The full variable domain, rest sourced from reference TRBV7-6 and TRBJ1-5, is GAGVSQSPRYKVTKRGQDVALRCDPISGHVSLYWYRQALGQGPEFLTYFNYEAQQDKSGLPNDRFSAERPEGSISTLTIQRTEQRDSAMYRCASSLDNLNQPQHFGDGTRLSIL.

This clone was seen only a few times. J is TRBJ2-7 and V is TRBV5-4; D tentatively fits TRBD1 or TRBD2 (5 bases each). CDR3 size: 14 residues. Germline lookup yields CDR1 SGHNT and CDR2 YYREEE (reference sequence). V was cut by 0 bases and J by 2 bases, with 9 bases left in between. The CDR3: CASSLGGGPYEQYF. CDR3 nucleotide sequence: TGTGCCAGCAGCTTGGGTGGGGGACCCTACGAGCAGTACTTC.

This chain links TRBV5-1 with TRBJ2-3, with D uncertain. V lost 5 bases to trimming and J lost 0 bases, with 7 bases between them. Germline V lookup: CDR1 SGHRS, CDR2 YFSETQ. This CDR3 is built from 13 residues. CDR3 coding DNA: TGCGCCAGCAGGTCCTCTAGCACAGATACGCAGTATTTT. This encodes CASRSSSTDTQYF.

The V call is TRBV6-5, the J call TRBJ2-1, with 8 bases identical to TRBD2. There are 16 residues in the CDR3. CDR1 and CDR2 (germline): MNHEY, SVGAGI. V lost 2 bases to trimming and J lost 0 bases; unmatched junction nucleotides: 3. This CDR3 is CASSYRGGSSYNEQFF. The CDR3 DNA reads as TGTGCCAGCAGTTACCGGGGGGGTAGCTCCTACAATGAGCAGTTCTTC.

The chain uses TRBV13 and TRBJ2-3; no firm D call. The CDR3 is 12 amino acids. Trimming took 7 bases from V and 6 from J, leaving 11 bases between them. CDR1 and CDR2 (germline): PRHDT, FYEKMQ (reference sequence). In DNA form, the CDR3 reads TGTGCCAGCACCACTGGGTACGATACGCAGTATTTT. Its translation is CASTTGYDTQYF.

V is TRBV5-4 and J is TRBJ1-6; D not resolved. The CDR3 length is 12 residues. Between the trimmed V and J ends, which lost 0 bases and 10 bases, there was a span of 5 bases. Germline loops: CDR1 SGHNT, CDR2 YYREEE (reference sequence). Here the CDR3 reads CASSLGESPLHF. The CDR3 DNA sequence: TGTGCCAGCAGCTTGGGAGAGTCACCCCTCCACTTT.